One and the same sample provided the 27 T cell receptor beta chains below, sequenced in a study. Each CDR3 protein gets one entry after TCRdb re-called the 5' RACE reads with MiXCR. Of 55,000 or so distinct CDR3 sequences in the sample, around 21% were seen once. The sorted Tregs were CD4+CD25+CD127-/low cells. Sequenced material: tumor-infiltrating Tregs sorted from the breast tumor. The source is a female donor with breast cancer.

This clonotype has just one count. The chain combines TRBV7-2 with TRBJ1-4; no firm D call. V was pared by 7 bases and J by 0 bases, with 9 bases between. Germline V gives CDR1 SGHTA, CDR2 FQGNSA. This CDR3 comprises 14 residues. As DNA, the CDR3 is TGTGCCAGCACCCTGGGAGCAACTAATGAAAAACTGTTTTTT. Amino acids: CASTLGATNEKLFF.

The CDR3 DNA sequence: TGTGCCAGCAGTCCCCGGACAGGGAATATTGTAGAGACCCAGTACTTC. Translating gives CASSPRTGNIVETQYF. This chain links TRBV28 with TRBJ2-5; the match to TRBD1 covers 8 bases. Germline trimming cut 5 bases from V and 4 bases from J; bases unmatched to any gene: 12. Germline V gene data show CDR1 as MDHEN and CDR2 as SYDVKM. The CDR3 is made up of 16 amino acids.

This clonotype has just a few counts. This chain links TRBV28 with TRBJ2-3; perhaps TRBD1 as D (6 bases). The CDR3 sequence is 13 residues long. Germline V gene sequence: CDR1 MDHEN, CDR2 SYDVKM. V lost 6 bases and J 6 bases, leaving 13 bases between the germline ends. CDR3 DNA: TGTGCCAGCAGGCTCCCGAGGGGGGATACGCAGTATTTT. Its protein is CASRLPRGDTQYF.

This clonotype showed up just a few times. The chain combines TRBV6-2 or TRBV6-3 with TRBJ1-6; a weak D match, TRBD1 (6 bases). The CDR3 has 17 residues. The V end lost 0 bases, the J end lost 5 bases, and 14 bases lay between the germline ends. Germline-derived CDR1 and CDR2 are MNHEY and SVGEGT. Written as DNA, the CDR3 is TGTGCCAGCAGTTACTCACCTTCGGACAGACATAATTCACCCCTCCACTTT. Translation gives CASSYSPSDRHNSPLHF.

On this clonotype: A junction end diverges from the germline sequence, so it may reflect a read error. This rearrangement joins TRBV7-2 to TRBJ2-1; perhaps TRBD2 as D (6 bases). Germline CDR1 and CDR2: SGHTA and FQGNSA. The CDR3 extends over 11 amino acids. CDR3: CASSLGGVPVF. The CDR3 DNA is TGTGCCAGCAGCTTAGGGGGGGTTCCCGTGTTC.

The chain uses TRBV7-9 and TRBJ2-7, with D maybe TRBD1 (5 bases). The V end was cut by 4 bases, the J end by 0 bases, with 10 bases between. The germline V gene has CDR1 SEHNR and CDR2 FQNEAQ (reference sequence). This CDR3 has 14 amino acids. CDR3 loop: CASSSDISSYEQYF. The CDR3 DNA is TGTGCCAGCAGCTCGGACATTTCCTCCTACGAGCAGTACTTC.

The chain links TRBV20-1 to TRBJ2-3; TRBD1 is a possible D gene (5 bases). Germline V CDR1 and CDR2: DFQATT, SNEGSKA (reference sequence). The CDR3 loop spans 15 amino acids. V was trimmed by 1 base and J by 5 bases, leaving 16 bases between them. The CDR3 protein is CSARAQRQSQDTQYF. The CDR3 nucleotides are TGCAGTGCTAGAGCACAAAGACAGTCACAAGATACGCAGTATTTT.

In DNA, the CDR3 is TGTGCCAGCAGCCAGGGGACCTTTGCGGGGACCGGGGAGCTGTTTTTT. Translating it yields CASSQGTFAGTGELFF. The rearrangement joins TRBV3-1 to TRBJ2-2; perhaps TRBD2 as D (6 bases). Germline assignment: CDR1 LGHDT and CDR2 YNNKEL (reference sequence). Trimming removed 3 bases from V and 5 bases from J, with 16 bases in between. The CDR3 consists of 16 residues.

The V call is TRBV28, the J call TRBJ1-3; 8 bases agree with TRBD1. The CDR3 runs 20 residues. Unmatched junction bases numbered 17, after V lost 4 bases and J lost 0 bases. Germline loops: CDR1 MDHEN, CDR2 SYDVKM. The CDR3 loop reads CASSSDFPGQAFSSGNTIYF. The DNA for the CDR3 is TGTGCCAGCAGTTCAGATTTTCCGGGACAGGCTTTTTCCTCTGGAAACACCATATATTTT. Full variable domain (outside the CDR3, taken from reference TRBV28 and TRBJ1-3): DVKVTQSSRYLVKRTGEKVFLECVQDMDHENMFWYRQDPGLGLRLIYFSYDVKMKEKGDIPEGYSVSREKKERFSLILESASTNQTSMYLCASSSDFPGQAFSSGNTIYFGEGSWLTVV.

The sample holds many counts of this clonotype. This rearrangement joins TRBV5-1 to TRBJ1-1, with D tentatively TRBD1 (5 bases). CDR1 and CDR2 from the germline V gene are SGHRS and YFSETQ. Trimming shortened V by 3 bases and J by 8 bases, and 17 bases separated the two germline ends. The CDR3 runs to 14 residues. In DNA form, the CDR3 reads TGCGCCAGCAGCTCCTCTCCCAGGGCGGGGGAAGCTTTCTTT. Encoded protein: CASSSSPRAGEAFF.

The rearrangement uses TRBV5-1 and TRBJ2-2; TRBD1 aligns across 9 bases. This CDR3 comprises 16 residues. The V gene end was trimmed by 4 bases and the J gene end by 6 bases; junction bases not matched to a gene: 10. CDR1 and CDR2 (germline): SGHRS, YFSETQ. CDR3: CASSLTPGQGAGELFF. The CDR3 bases are TGCGCCAGCAGCCTTACCCCGGGACAGGGTGCCGGGGAGCTGTTTTTT.

The V call is TRBV27, the J call TRBJ1-5; TRBD1 aligns across 8 bases. Germline CDR1 and CDR2: MNHEY and SMNVEV (reference sequence). Losses at the gene ends were 7 bases for V and 2 bases for J; bases not matched to a gene: 10. The CDR3 totals 16 residues. DNA of the CDR3: TGTGCCAGCAATACCGACAGGGGAGTGGGCAATCAGCCCCAGCATTTT. It specifies CASNTDRGVGNQPQHF.

The chain combines TRBV7-9 with TRBJ1-2, with D perhaps matching TRBD1 (5 bases). Germline CDR1 SEHNR, CDR2 FQNEAQ (reference sequence). V lost 5 bases to trimming and J lost 3 bases, with 10 bases between them. This CDR3 contains 13 residues. CDR3 bases: TGTGCCAGCAGCCCGTCCAGGGACTATGGCTACACCTTC. Its protein is CASSPSRDYGYTF.

This clonotype was detected only a few times. The chain links TRBV5-1 to TRBJ2-1; no firm D call. From germline, CDR1 is SGHRS and CDR2 YFSETQ. Trimming removed 2 bases from V and 7 bases from J, with 7 bases in between. The CDR3 extends over 12 amino acids. In DNA form, the CDR3 reads TGCGCCAGCAGCTTCGCACAGAATGAGCAGTTCTTC. It translates to CASSFAQNEQFF.

The chain uses TRBV5-1 and TRBJ2-1; no clear D. In germline, CDR1 is SGHRS, CDR2 YFSETQ. This CDR3 comprises 12 residues. V lost 4 bases to trimming and J lost 5 bases, with 7 bases between them. CDR3 loop: CASSQDNNEQFF. CDR3 bases: TGCGCCAGCAGCCAGGATAACAATGAGCAGTTCTTC.

This chain uses TRBV7-3 with TRBJ2-1; TRBD2 aligns across 9 bases. The junction had 9 bases not matched to a gene; V was cut back by 6 bases and J by 6 bases. The length of the CDR3 is 15 residues. From germline, CDR1 is SGHTA and CDR2 FQGTGA. CDR3 sequence (DNA): TGTGCCAGCAGAAGTAGCGGGAGTTCCGGCAATGAGCAGTTCTTC. It translates to CASRSSGSSGNEQFF.

The rearrangement uses TRBV10-2 and TRBJ1-4; D is unclear. Germline loops: CDR1 WSHSY, CDR2 SAAADI. Deletions cut 8 bases from V and 8 bases from J, with 9 bases between. CDR3 length: 11 amino acids. In nucleotides, the CDR3 is TGCGCCAGCGGAATGAGGGAAAAACTGTTTTTT. The encoded protein is CASGMREKLFF.

A remark on this clonotype: A read error may account for a junction end that differs from germline. The rearrangement joins TRBV19 to TRBJ1-3; D remains unclear. The CDR3 covers 14 residues. CDR1 LNHDA and CDR2 SQIVND come from the germline V gene (reference sequence). CDR3 amino acids: CTSSIQGHGNTIYF. DNA for the CDR3: TGTACCAGTAGTATACAAGGGCATGGAAACACCATATATTTT.

This clonotype was counted at least ten times. V gene TRBV10-3 combines with J gene TRBJ2-6; D is perhaps TRBD1 or TRBD2 (5 bases each). The CDR3 totals 16 residues. The ends were cut back, 10 bases at V and 0 bases at J, with 16 bases in the middle. Per the germline V gene, CDR1 is ENHRY and CDR2 is SYGVKD. The CDR3 sequence is CATEGTAVSGANVLTF. The CDR3 DNA follows: TGTGCCACCGAAGGGACGGCGGTCTCTGGGGCCAACGTCCTGACTTTC.

This clonotype has a count of ten or more. At one end, the junction sequence differs from germline, possibly due to a read error. This rearrangement joins TRBV7-7 to TRBJ2-7; D possibly uses TRBD1 or TRBD2 (5 bases each). The V gene's germline CDR1 is SSHAT and CDR2 FNYEAQ (reference sequence). The CDR3 consists of 13 residues. The CDR3 protein is CASSLGDGLEQYF. In nucleotides, the CDR3 is TGTGCTAGCAGCTTAGGGGACGGGTTGGAGCAGTACTTC.

CDR3 DNA: TGTGCCAGCAAAAAGGATTTGAGGGGCTACACCTTC. It translates to CASKKDLRGYTF. V is TRBV28 and J is TRBJ1-2; D remains unclear. V lost 7 bases and J 8 bases, leaving 14 bases between the germline ends. This CDR3 contains 12 residues. CDR1 MDHEN and CDR2 SYDVKM come from the germline V gene.

This clonotype was detected ten times or more. The V gene is TRBV12-3 or TRBV12-4, the J gene TRBJ2-7, with D possibly matching TRBD1 (6 bases). This CDR3 has 13 amino acids. Trimming shortened V by 5 bases and J by 2 bases, and 10 bases separated the two germline ends. The CDR3 region has the DNA TGTGCCAGCAGTATCGGACAGACCTACGAGCAGTACTTC. Translated: CASSIGQTYEQYF.

The chain joins TRBV20-1 to TRBJ1-2; the match to TRBD1 covers 10 bases. V shed 5 bases and J 2 bases; nucleotides not matched to a gene: 8. CDR1 is DFQATT and CDR2 is SNEGSKA in the germline V gene (reference sequence). The CDR3 extends over 15 amino acids. Here the CDR3 reads CSARLGTGVNYGYTF. The CDR3 DNA follows: TGCAGTGCTCGTTTAGGGACAGGGGTGAACTATGGCTACACCTTC.

This clonotype was seen repeatedly, ten times or more. V usage is TRBV7-6 and J usage is TRBJ2-3; TRBD2 agrees at 9 bases. Trimming cost V 4 bases and J 8 bases; bases outside gene matches: 13. CDR1 and CDR2 (germline): SGHVS, FNYEAQ. The CDR3 loop spans 16 amino acids. The CDR3 is CASSSQAGAGGRTQYF. For the CDR3, the DNA is TGTGCCAGCAGCTCTCAGGCCGGAGCGGGAGGACGTACGCAGTATTTT.

This clonotype was picked up a small number of times. This chain connects TRBV12-3 or TRBV12-4 to TRBJ2-3, with D possibly TRBD1 on 6 matching bases. There are 11 residues in the CDR3. Trimming cost V 3 bases and J 11 bases, with 9 bases left between them. The CDR3: CASSFTGLQYF. CDR3 in DNA: TGTGCCAGCAGTTTCACAGGGTTGCAGTATTTT.

This chain connects TRBV5-5 to TRBJ1-2; D uncertain. Trimming shortened V by 5 bases and J by 4 bases, and 9 bases separated the two germline ends. The CDR3 loop spans 12 amino acids. Germline CDR1 SGHKS, CDR2 YYEKEE (reference sequence). The CDR3 DNA sequence: TGTGCCAGCAGTACCGACGGCTATGGCTACACCTTC. Translating it yields CASSTDGYGYTF.

The chain recombines TRBV6-1 with TRBJ1-5; unclear D gene. From germline, CDR1 is MNHNS and CDR2 SASEGT. V was trimmed by 5 bases and J by 7 bases, leaving 21 bases between them. This CDR3 has 16 residues. The DNA of the CDR3 is TGTGCCAGCAGTACCGGAGGGAAAGGGAGCGAACAGCCCCAGCATTTT. Translated, it gives CASSTGGKGSEQPQHF.